This is a list of T cell receptor beta chains from one sample in a study of monozygotic twins with inflammatory bowel disease. TCRdb re-called the 5' RACE reads and shows each CDR3 protein once, DNA omitted. The sample has around 450,000 distinct CDR3 sequences. The sample consisted of blood. These TCRs come from a human donor with ulcerative colitis or Crohn's disease, or a healthy co-twin of an affected twin (not recorded which). CDR3s include the opening cysteine and the closing phenylalanine or tryptophan.

v_gene	j_gene	CDR3aa
TRBV15	TRBJ1-3	CATSSRVGNTIYF
TRBV10-3	TRBJ2-3	CAISESSSGTDTQYF
TRBV27	TRBJ2-1	CASSGLFSTGLPRDNEQFF
TRBV7-9	TRBJ2-2	CASSFVGTTNTGELFF
TRBV9	TRBJ2-1	CASSGPTLNEQFF
TRBV28	TRBJ2-5	CASSGGDGWRETQYF
TRBV7-2	TRBJ1-2	CASSVTGERGYTF
TRBV7-9	TRBJ1-6	CASSRLTGGGNSPLHF
TRBV4-1	TRBJ1-2	CASSQVGQGGLQNF
TRBV5-1	TRBJ2-7	CASRIGGGSYEQYF
TRBV19	TRBJ2-2	CASSIGQITGELFF
TRBV5-6	TRBJ2-2	CASSLDGTVYTGELFF
TRBV5-6	TRBJ2-5	CASSFGDGTSETQYF
TRBV6-1	TRBJ2-3	CASSEGEPDTQYF
TRBV5-1	TRBJ1-5	CASSKGTGVDQPQHF
TRBV7-2	TRBJ2-3	CASGQRATDTQYF
TRBV15	TRBJ1-5	CATSRDFLGSGIQHF
TRBV30	TRBJ2-7	CAWSFDGSSYEQYF
TRBV12-3/TRBV12-4	TRBJ2-6	CASSSPSGFSGANVLTF
TRBV6-2/TRBV6-3	TRBJ1-2	CASRDGQGGRGYTF
TRBV27	TRBJ2-7	CASSLGVSGYEQYF
TRBV19	TRBJ2-6	CASTRGVSGANVLTF
TRBV10-3	TRBJ1-4	CAISESDRGREKLFF
TRBV5-4	TRBJ1-1	CASSFTLGDTEAFF
TRBV20-1	TRBJ2-4	CSAFTGILAKNIQYF